The clone carrying this TCR beta chain appeared many times. Its antigen is unknown. These data originate in a study of identical twins. Overall study findings and caveats: Abundant beta clonotypes from cord blood had fewer insertions, unlike memory repertoires, which showed none.

TCRdb ran MiXCR on the 5' RACE reads and lists one entry per CDR3 protein. The repertoire holds about 240,000 distinct CDR3 sequences, with 6.5% to 9% as singletons. Every one of the donors was a healthy Caucasian. V was cut by 1 base and J by 5 bases, with 7 bases left in between. This CDR3 has 13 amino acids. Germline V gene data show CDR1 as KGHDR and CDR2 as SFDVKD. This same sample was also taken into another study, of yellow fever vaccine responses in identical twins.

The gene calls are TRBV24-1 and TRBJ2-5; D gene uncertain. Sample: CD8+ T cells sorted from blood. The sequence came from a woman between 18 and 29 years old in good health. The CDR3 reads CATSDLPSETQYF. The CDR3, as DNA: TGTGCCACCAGTGATTTACCCTCTGAGACCCAGTACTTC.